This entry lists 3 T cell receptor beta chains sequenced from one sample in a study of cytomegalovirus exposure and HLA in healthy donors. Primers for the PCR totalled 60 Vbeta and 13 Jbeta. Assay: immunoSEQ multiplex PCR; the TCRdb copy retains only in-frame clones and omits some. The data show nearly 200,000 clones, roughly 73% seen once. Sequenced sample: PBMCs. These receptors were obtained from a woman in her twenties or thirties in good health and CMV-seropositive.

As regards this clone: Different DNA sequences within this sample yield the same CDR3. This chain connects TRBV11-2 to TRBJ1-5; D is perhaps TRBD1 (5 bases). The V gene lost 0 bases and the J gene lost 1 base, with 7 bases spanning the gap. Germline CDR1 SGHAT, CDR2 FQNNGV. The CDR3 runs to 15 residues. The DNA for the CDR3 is TGTGCCAGCAGCTTAGACGGGGGGAGCAATCAGCCCCAGCATTTT. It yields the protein CASSLDGGSNQPQHF.

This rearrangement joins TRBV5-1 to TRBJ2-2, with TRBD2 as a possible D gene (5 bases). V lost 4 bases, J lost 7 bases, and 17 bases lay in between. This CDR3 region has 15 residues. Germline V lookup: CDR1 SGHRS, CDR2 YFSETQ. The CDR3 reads CASSLRTELGGELFF. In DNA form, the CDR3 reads TGCGCCAGCAGCCTGAGGACTGAACTGGGCGGGGAGCTGTTTTTT.

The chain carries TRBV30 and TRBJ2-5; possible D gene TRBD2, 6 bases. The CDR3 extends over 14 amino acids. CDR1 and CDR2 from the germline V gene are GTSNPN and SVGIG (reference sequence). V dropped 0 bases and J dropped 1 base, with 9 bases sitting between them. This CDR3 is CAWSVRRGQETQYF. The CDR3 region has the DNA TGTGCCTGGAGTGTACGGAGGGGCCAAGAGACCCAGTACTTC.